The source of this T cell receptor beta chain is a study of blood T cells in healthy people across ages. Study conclusions and caveats: The authors considered diversity estimates from one million T cells to be underestimates. The donors' CMV status was not determined, possibly confounding changes in expanded clonotypes.

This clonotype appeared a few times. Its antigen is not identified. CDR1 is ENHRY, CDR2 SYGVKD, per germline. The CDR3 spans 17 residues. V lost 0 bases, J lost 1 base, and 8 bases stayed unmatched. A second about 7 to 11 cycle PCR used barcoded and J-beta primers. With 12 random nucleotides, a template-switch adaptor tagged each individual cDNA molecule. From the 5' RACE reads, TCRdb called clonotypes with MiXCR, one entry per CDR3 protein. The sample yields about 1.8 million distinct CDR3 sequences, around 48% seen once. This clonotype was obtained from a middle-aged woman in good health. The chain employs TRBV10-3 and TRBJ2-5; 7 positions match TRBD2. Sequencing was done on a sample of blood. For the CDR3, the DNA is TGTGCCATCAGTGAGTCATTCAGCGGGGCCTCCCAAGAGACCCAGTACTTC. It codes for CAISESFSGASQETQYF.